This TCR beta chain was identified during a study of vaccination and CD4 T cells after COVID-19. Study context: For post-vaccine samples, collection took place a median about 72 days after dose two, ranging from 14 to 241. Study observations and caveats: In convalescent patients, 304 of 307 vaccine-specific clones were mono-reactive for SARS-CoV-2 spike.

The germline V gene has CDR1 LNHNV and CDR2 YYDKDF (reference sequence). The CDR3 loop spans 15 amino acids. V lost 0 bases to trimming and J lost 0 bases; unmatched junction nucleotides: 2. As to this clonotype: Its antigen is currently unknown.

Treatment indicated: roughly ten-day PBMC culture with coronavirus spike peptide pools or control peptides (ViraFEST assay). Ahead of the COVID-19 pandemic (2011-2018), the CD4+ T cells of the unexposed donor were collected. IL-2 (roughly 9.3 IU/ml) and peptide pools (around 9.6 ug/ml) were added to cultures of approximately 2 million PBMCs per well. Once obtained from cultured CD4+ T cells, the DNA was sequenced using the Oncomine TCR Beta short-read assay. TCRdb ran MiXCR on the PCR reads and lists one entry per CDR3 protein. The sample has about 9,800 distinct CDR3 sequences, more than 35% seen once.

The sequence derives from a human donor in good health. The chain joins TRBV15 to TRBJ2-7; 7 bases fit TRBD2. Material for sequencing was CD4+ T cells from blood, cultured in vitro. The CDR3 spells CATSREGGSSYEQYF. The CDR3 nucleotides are TGTGCCACCAGCAGAGAGGGCGGGAGCTCCTACGAGCAGTACTTC.